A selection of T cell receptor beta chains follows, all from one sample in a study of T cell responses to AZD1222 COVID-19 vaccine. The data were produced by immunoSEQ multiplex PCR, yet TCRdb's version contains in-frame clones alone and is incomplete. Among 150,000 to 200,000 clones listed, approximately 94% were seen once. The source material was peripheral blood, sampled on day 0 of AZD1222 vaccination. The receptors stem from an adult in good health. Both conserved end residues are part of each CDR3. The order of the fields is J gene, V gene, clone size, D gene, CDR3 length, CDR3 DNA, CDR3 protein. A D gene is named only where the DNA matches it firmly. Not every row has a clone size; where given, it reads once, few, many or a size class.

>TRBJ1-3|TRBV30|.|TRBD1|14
TGTGCCTGGACCCGACAGGGCACAGGAAACACCATATATTTT
CAWTRQGTGNTIYF
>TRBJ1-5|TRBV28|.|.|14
TGTGCCAGCAGTTTACTAAACAGTCAACAGCCCCAGCATTTT
CASSLLNSQQPQHF
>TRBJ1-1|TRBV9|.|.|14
TGTGCCAGCAGCGGGTCCCCTCTTAACACTGAAGCTTTCTTT
CASSGSPLNTEAFF
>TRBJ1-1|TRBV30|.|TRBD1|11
TGTGCCTGGAGTTACTCAGGGGGGGCTTTCTTT
CAWSYSGGAFF
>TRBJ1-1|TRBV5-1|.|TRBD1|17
TGCGCCAGCAGCCCGGACAGGGAGTTTGTGGGGAACACTGAAGCTTTCTTT
CASSPDREFVGNTEAFF
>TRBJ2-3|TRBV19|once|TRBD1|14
TGTGCCAGTAGTACCGGGACAGGGGGAGATACGCAGTATTTT
CASSTGTGGDTQYF
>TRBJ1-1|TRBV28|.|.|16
TGTGCCAGCAGTTTAATTTTCCCCCCCTCGAACACTGAAGCTTTCTTT
CASSLIFPPSNTEAFF
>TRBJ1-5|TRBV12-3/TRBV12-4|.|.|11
TGTGCCACCGGGGGCAATCAGCCCCAGCATTTT
CATGGNQPQHF
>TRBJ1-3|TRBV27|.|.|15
TGTGCCAGCCGGCGTTTCGGGGGTGGCGGAAACACCATATATTTT
CASRRFGGGGNTIYF
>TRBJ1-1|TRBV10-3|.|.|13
TGTGCCACCGCGGCGGGGACCAACACTGAAGCTTTCTTT
CATAAGTNTEAFF
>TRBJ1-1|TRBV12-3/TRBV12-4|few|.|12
TGTGCCAGCAGTTTCGACCCAGGGGAAGCTTTCTTT
CASSFDPGEAFF
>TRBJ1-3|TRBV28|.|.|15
TGTGCCAGCAGCGAGGGGGGGGGCAAAGGAAACACCATATATTTT
CASSEGGGKGNTIYF
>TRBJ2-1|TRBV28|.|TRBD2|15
TGTGCCAGCAGTTCCCGGCGGCTAGCGGGCAATGAGCAGTTCTTC
CASSSRRLAGNEQFF
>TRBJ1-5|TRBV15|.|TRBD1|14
TGTGCCACCCAAGACAGGGTGTTAAATCAGCCCCAGCATTTT
CATQDRVLNQPQHF
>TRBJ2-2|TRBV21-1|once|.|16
TGTGCCAGCAGCATCGGGACAGGGGGAAACACCGGGGAGCTGTTTTTT
CASSIGTGGNTGELFF
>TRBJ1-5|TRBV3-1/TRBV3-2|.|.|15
TGTGCCAGCAGCCAGGAGGGATATAGCAATCAGCCCCAGCATTTT
CASSQEGYSNQPQHF
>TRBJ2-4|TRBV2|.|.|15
TGTGCCAGCAGTGAGGTCGGAGTTGCCAAAAACATTCAGTACTTC
CASSEVGVAKNIQYF
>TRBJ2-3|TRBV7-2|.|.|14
TGTGCCACCATTCGGGCGGGCCGGGGAGATACGCAGTATTTT
CATIRAGRGDTQYF
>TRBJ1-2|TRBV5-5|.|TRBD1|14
TGTGCCAGCAGCCAGGGACAGGGAGCCTATGGCTACACCTTC
CASSQGQGAYGYTF
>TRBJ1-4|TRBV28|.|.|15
TGTGCCAGCAGTTTAAACGAGAACCATAATGAAAAACTGTTTTTT
CASSLNENHNEKLFF
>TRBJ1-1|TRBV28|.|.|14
TGTGCCAGCAGTACCACCGGGTGGAACACTGAAGCTTTCTTT
CASSTTGWNTEAFF
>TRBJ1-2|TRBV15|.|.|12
TGTGCCACCAGCAGAGGCCCTTATGGCTACACCTTC
CATSRGPYGYTF
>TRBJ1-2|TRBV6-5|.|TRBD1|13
TGTGCCAGCAGCAGGGGGATAAACTATGGCTACACCTTC
CASSRGINYGYTF
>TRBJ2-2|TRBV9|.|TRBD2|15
TGTGCCAGCAGTGCGAGCGGGAGGGCCGCCGGGGAGCTGTTTTTT
CASSASGRAAGELFF
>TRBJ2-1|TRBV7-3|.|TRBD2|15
TGTGCCAGCAGCATTCGACTAGCGGGACAGAATGAGCAGTTCTTC
CASSIRLAGQNEQFF
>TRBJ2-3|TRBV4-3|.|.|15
TGCGCCAGCAGCCAAGATCGAGGGGTTTCAGATACGCAGTATTTT
CASSQDRGVSDTQYF
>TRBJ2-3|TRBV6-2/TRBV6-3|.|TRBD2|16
TGTGCCAGCAGTAAGGCCGGGACTACCTCAGGTGGTACGCAGTATTTT
CASSKAGTTSGGTQYF
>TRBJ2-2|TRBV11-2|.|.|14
TGTGCCAGCAGCTTAGGGGCTGGGCCCGGGGAGCTGTTTTTT
CASSLGAGPGELFF
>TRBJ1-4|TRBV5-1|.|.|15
TGCGCCAGCAGCTTGGGGACAATAACTAATGAAAAACTGTTTTTT
CASSLGTITNEKLFF
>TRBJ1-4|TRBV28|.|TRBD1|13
TGTGCCAGCGGAACAGGGGGTAGCGAAAAACTGTTTTTT
CASGTGGSEKLFF
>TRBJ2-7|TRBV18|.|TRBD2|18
TGTGCCAGCTCACATTTACCGGGACTAGCGGGATCTACCTACGAGCAGTACTTC
CASSHLPGLAGSTYEQYF
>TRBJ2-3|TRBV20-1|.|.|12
TGCAGTGCTAGTGGAGGGGGAGATACGCAGTATTTT
CSASGGGDTQYF
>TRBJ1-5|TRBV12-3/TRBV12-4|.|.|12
TGTGCCAGCAGAAGGGGCAATCAGCCCCAGCATTTT
CASRRGNQPQHF
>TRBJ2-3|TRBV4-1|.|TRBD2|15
TGCGCCAGCAGCCAATTGGGACTAGCAGGTGATACGCAGTATTTT
CASSQLGLAGDTQYF
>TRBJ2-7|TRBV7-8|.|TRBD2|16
TGTGCCAGCAGCTCACCGGGACTAGCGGGCTCCTACGAGCAGTACTTC
CASSSPGLAGSYEQYF
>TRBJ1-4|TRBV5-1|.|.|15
TGCGCCAGCACCAACGCAGGGACAACTAATGAAAAACTGTTTTTT
CASTNAGTTNEKLFF
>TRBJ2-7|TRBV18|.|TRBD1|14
TGTGCCAGCTCACTCCGACAGGGGATGAGTGAGCAGTACTTC
CASSLRQGMSEQYF
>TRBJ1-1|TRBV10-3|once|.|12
TGTGCCATCACGGACTGGGACACTGAAGCTTTCTTT
CAITDWDTEAFF
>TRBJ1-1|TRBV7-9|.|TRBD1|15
TGTGCCAGCACTTGGAGGGGGGACAGGGCCACTGAAGCTTTCTTT
CASTWRGDRATEAFF
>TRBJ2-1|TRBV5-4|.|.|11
TGTGCCAGCAGCTTCGGTAATGAGCAGTTCTTC
CASSFGNEQFF
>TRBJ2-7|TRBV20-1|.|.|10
TGCAGTGTTCAGGGCTACGAGCAGTACTTC
CSVQGYEQYF
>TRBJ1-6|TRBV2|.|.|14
TGTGCCAGCAAGGAAAGGGGTGGCGATTCACCCCTCCACTTT
CASKERGGDSPLHF
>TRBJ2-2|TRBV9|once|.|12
TGTGCCAGCAGCGTAGTGGCCGGGGAGCTGTTTTTT
CASSVVAGELFF
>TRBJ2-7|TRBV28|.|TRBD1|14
TGTGCCAGCACCCGTGGCAGGGGGCCCTACGAGCAGTACTTC
CASTRGRGPYEQYF
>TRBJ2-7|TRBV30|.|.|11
TGTGCCTGGATGAAGGGGTACGAGCAGTACTTC
CAWMKGYEQYF
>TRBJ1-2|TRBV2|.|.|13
TGTGCCAGCAGTGAAAGAGCTAACTATGGCTACACCTTC
CASSERANYGYTF
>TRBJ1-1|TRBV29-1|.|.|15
TGCAGCGTTGAAGCAGTCAGGGCGGTGGGGACTGAAGCTTTCTTT
CSVEAVRAVGTEAFF
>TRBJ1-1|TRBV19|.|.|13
TGTGCCAGTAGTATAGTCCATCTCACTGAAGCTTTCTTT
CASSIVHLTEAFF
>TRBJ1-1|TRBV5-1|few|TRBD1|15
TGCGCCAGCAGCCCAAACGGACTGGGACAGGGTGAAGCTTTCTTT
CASSPNGLGQGEAFF
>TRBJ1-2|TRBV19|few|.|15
TGTGCCAGTAGCCCCAGTTTCTCCTCCAACTATGGCTACACCTTC
CASSPSFSSNYGYTF
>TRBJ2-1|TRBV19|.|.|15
TGTGCCAGTAGCCGCGGACAGAGCTCCTACAATGAGCAGTTCTTC
CASSRGQSSYNEQFF
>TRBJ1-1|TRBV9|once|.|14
TGTGCCAGCAGCACTCGACTTGGGGGTGGTGAAGCTTTCTTT
CASSTRLGGGEAFF
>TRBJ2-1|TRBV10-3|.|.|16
TGTGCCATCAGTGAGTCGGGGCGGGGGCACTACAATGAGCAGTTCTTC
CAISESGRGHYNEQFF
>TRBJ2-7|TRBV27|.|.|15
TGTGCCAGCAGTCCCCTTAGCGGACTTGTTTACGAGCAGTACTTC
CASSPLSGLVYEQYF
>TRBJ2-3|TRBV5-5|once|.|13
TGTGCCAGCAGCGCCGAGCAGGGACTTACGCAGTATTTT
CASSAEQGLTQYF
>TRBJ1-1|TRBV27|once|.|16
TGTGCCAGCAGCCACGGGACCGCCAGCGGGAACACTGAAGCTTTCTTT
CASSHGTASGNTEAFF